This TCR beta chain was captured in a study of cytomegalovirus exposure and HLA in healthy donors. This clone was seen a handful of times. V trimming: 4 bases; J trimming: 1 base; junction bases outside the gene matches: 3. CDR1 and CDR2 (germline): MRHNA, SNTAGT. The CDR3 spans 14 residues. Researchers ran the PCR with 60 Vbeta and 13 Jbeta primers. Generated by immunoSEQ multiplex PCR, the TCRdb table keeps only in-frame clones and is missing some. The sample has roughly 150,000 clones, around 10% seen once. Sequencing was done on a sample of PBMCs. V usage is TRBV6-4 and J usage is TRBJ1-1; 7 bases are shared with TRBD1. This sequence originates from a man over 45 in good health and CMV-seronegative. CDR3 nucleotide sequence: TGTGCCAGCAGTGCTGGGACAGAGAACACTGAAGCTTTCTTT. Translating gives CASSAGTENTEAFF.